Presented here are 14 T cell receptor beta chains from one specimen sequenced in a study of early T cells in non-severe SARS-CoV-2 infection. TCRdb reprocessed the 5' RACE reads with MiXCR, giving one entry per CDR3 protein. The data contain tens of thousands of distinct CDR3 sequences, 5% to 6% of them singletons. Sequencing was performed on whole blood. The receptors were gathered from an adult who was a healthcare worker with PCR-confirmed SARS-CoV-2 infection or an uninfected control (not recorded which).

This clonotype was found many times. The chain uses TRBV7-2 and TRBJ1-2; D call uncertain. Germline CDR1 reads SGHTA; CDR2 reads FQGNSA. The CDR3 contains 13 residues. V shed 5 bases and J shed 0 bases, with 7 bases lying between them. The CDR3 loop is CASSPSPNYGYTF. Here the CDR3 DNA reads TGTGCCAGCAGCCCCAGTCCTAACTATGGCTACACCTTC.

This clonotype was observed at least ten times. V usage is TRBV6-2 or TRBV6-3 and J usage is TRBJ1-2; 7 bases are shared with TRBD1. V was pared by 4 bases and J by 3 bases, with 2 bases of the junction left unmatched. The CDR3 length is 13 residues. Germline CDR1 MNHEY, CDR2 SVGEGT. The CDR3 reads CASSSGQYYGYTF. In nucleotides, the CDR3 is TGTGCCAGCAGTTCGGGACAGTACTATGGCTACACCTTC.

This clonotype came up many times. This sequence joins TRBV6-1 and TRBJ2-7, with D perhaps TRBD1 or TRBD2 (6 bases each). V shed 4 bases and J shed 3 bases, with 13 bases lying between them. This CDR3 comprises 14 residues. The V gene's germline CDR1 is MNHNS and CDR2 SASEGT. Written as DNA, the CDR3 is TGTGCCAGCAGTGGGGTCAGGGGAGGCTACGAGCAGTACTTC. It encodes CASSGVRGGYEQYF.

This clonotype appeared many times. The chain links TRBV7-2 to TRBJ2-7; D is unresolved. V lost 2 bases, J lost 4 bases, and 3 bases lay in between. The length of the CDR3 is 11 residues. Germline CDR1 and CDR2: SGHTA and FQGNSA. CDR3 in amino acids: CASSLRYEQYF. The CDR3 coding sequence is TGTGCCAGCAGCTTAAGGTACGAGCAGTACTTC.

This clonotype was found many times. The chain employs TRBV11-2 and TRBJ2-1; 13 positions match TRBD2. V dropped 1 base and J dropped 3; count of bases not matched to a gene: 12. Germline assignment: CDR1 SGHAT and CDR2 FQNNGV. This CDR3 has 20 residues. CDR3 coding DNA: TGTGCCAGCAGCTTAGGACATACCGGGACTAGCGGGACCTACTACAATGAGCAGTTCTTC. This translates into CASSLGHTGTSGTYYNEQFF.

This clonotype was seen ten or more times. The rearrangement links TRBV27 to TRBJ1-6; D call uncertain. Germline V gene lookup returns CDR1 MNHEY and CDR2 SMNVEV (reference sequence). The ends were cut back, 6 bases at V and 10 bases at J, with 10 bases in the middle. This CDR3 has 12 amino acids. The CDR3 spells CASRKTRSPLHF. The CDR3 coding sequence is TGTGCCAGCAGGAAGACACGGTCACCCCTCCACTTT.

The table lists this clonotype with many counts. The V gene is TRBV5-1, the J gene TRBJ1-2, with D unclear. V was trimmed by 0 bases and J by 5 bases, leaving 11 bases between them. Looked up from germline, CDR1 is SGHRS and CDR2 is YFSETQ. The CDR3 is 14 residues long. The CDR3 DNA reads TGCGCCAGCAGCTTGGCGGGTTCACGGTATGGCTACACCTTC. Protein product: CASSLAGSRYGYTF. The complete variable domain, with remaining parts taken from reference TRBV5-1 and TRBJ1-2, reads KAGVTQTPRYLIKTRGQQVTLSCSPISGHRSVSWYQQTPGQGLQFLFEYFSETQRNKGNFPGRFSGRQFSNSRSEMNVSTLELGDSALYLCASSLAGSRYGYTFGSGTRLTVV.

This clonotype has at least ten counts. This sequence joins TRBV18 and TRBJ2-7; maybe TRBD1 (6 bases). Looked up from germline, CDR1 is KGHSH and CDR2 is LQKENI. Trimming shortened V by 5 bases and J by 1 base, and 9 bases separated the two germline ends. CDR3 length: 13 amino acids. The chain's CDR3 is CASSAQGSYEQYF. The CDR3 region has the DNA TGTGCCAGCTCAGCTCAGGGGTCCTACGAGCAGTACTTC.

This clonotype was seen many times. The chain links TRBV5-6 to TRBJ2-7; D uncertain. Between the trimmed V and J ends, which lost 0 bases and 7 bases, there was a span of 11 bases. The germline CDR1 and CDR2 sequences are SGHDT and YYEEEE. CDR3 size: 13 residues. Written as DNA, the CDR3 is TGTGCCAGCAGCTTGGTGGCAGATCCTGAGCAGTACTTC. Its translation: CASSLVADPEQYF.

This clonotype was counted at least ten times. The chain links TRBV7-2 to TRBJ2-3; D is perhaps TRBD1 or TRBD2 (6 bases each). The CDR3 consists of 17 residues. Germline V gives CDR1 SGHTA, CDR2 FQGNSA. With 0 bases removed from V and 0 bases from J, the gap between germline ends came to 13 bases. Here the CDR3 reads CASSLAGGRSSTDTQYF. The CDR3 DNA is TGTGCCAGCAGCTTAGCGGGGGGCCGATCTAGCACAGATACGCAGTATTTT.

This clonotype was detected ten times or more. V is TRBV18 and J is TRBJ1-6, with 7 bases fitting TRBD1. V was clipped by 3 bases and J by 7 bases; unmatched bases: 6. CDR3 length: 15 amino acids. The germline gives CDR1 KGHSH, CDR2 LQKENI. As DNA, the CDR3 is TGTGCCAGCTCACCGGCAGGGGGTAAAAATTCACCCCTCCACTTT. It translates to CASSPAGGKNSPLHF.

This clonotype was picked up many times. The V and J genes are TRBV7-2 and TRBJ1-5; D ambiguous. CDR3 size: 13 residues. The germline V and J ends were trimmed by 2 bases and 12 bases, with 14 bases remaining between them. CDR1 is SGHTA, CDR2 FQGNSA, per germline. The CDR3 region is CASSLSLARYQHF. CDR3 in DNA: TGTGCCAGCAGCTTAAGTCTGGCCAGGTACCAGCATTTT.

This chain links TRBV4-2 with TRBJ2-3; D might be TRBD2 (5 bases). This CDR3 has 14 residues. V lost 4 bases to trimming and J lost 3 bases, with 11 bases between them. CDR1 is LGHNA, CDR2 YNFKEQ, per germline. CDR3 sequence (DNA): TGTGCCAGCAGCCCACTAGACACGACAGATACGCAGTATTTT. Encoded protein: CASSPLDTTDTQYF.

This clonotype was observed at least ten times. The V gene is TRBV11-2, the J gene TRBJ2-1, with 9 bases fitting TRBD2. In germline, CDR1 is SGHAT, CDR2 FQNNGV. Unmatched junction bases numbered 10, after V lost 3 bases and J lost 10 bases. The CDR3 contains 15 residues. CDR3 loop: CASSFLASGGREQFF. For the CDR3, the DNA is TGTGCCAGCAGCTTCCTAGCCAGCGGGGGGCGGGAGCAGTTCTTC.